Detailed here is one TCR beta chain. Primers used in a second PCR of roughly 7 to 12 cycles were a sample-barcoded 5' primer and a J-beta primer mix. In TCRdb, the 5' RACE reads were re-called with MiXCR into one record per CDR3 protein. The table includes about 1.7 million distinct CDR3 sequences, roughly 30% detected once. This sample was included in a study of blood T cells in healthy people across ages. Germline values: CDR1 MNHNY, CDR2 SVGAGI (reference sequence). V was trimmed by 0 bases and J by 6 bases, leaving 18 bases between them. The CDR3 totals 17 residues. Peripheral blood, roughly 9.1 milliliters per donor, was collected. Per-sample yields of isolated PBMCs were at least 6 million.

The sequence came from a woman aged 25 to 45 in good health. The V gene is TRBV6-6, the J gene TRBJ2-1, with D tentatively TRBD2 (5 bases). Sequenced: blood. The DNA for the CDR3 is TGTGCCAGCAGTTACTCCTCTCTAGTGGGGAGCCGCAATGAGCAGTTCTTC. Translating it yields CASSYSSLVGSRNEQFF.